A single sample gave rise to the 26 T cell receptor beta chains below, sequenced in a study of shared T cell receptors in the human thymus. Produced via immunoSEQ multiplex PCR; TCRdb's table is partial and in-frame only. The sample holds about 540,000 clones, about 80% seen once. Separately, the same data were catalogued under a study of human thymus T cells.

Input material: thymocytes. These receptors all come from a boy under two years old with a congenital heart defect.

V gene TRBV7-6 combines with J gene TRBJ2-6, with a weak D call TRBD1 (6 bases). Per germline, CDR1 SGHVS and CDR2 FNYEAQ. There are 19 residues in the CDR3. V was cut by 2 bases and J by 0 bases, with 17 bases left in between. For the CDR3, the DNA is TGTGCCAGCAGCTTATCCCAGGGGTCCCTACTCTCTGGGGCCAACGTCCTGACTTTC. It encodes CASSLSQGSLLSGANVLTF.

J is TRBJ2-7 and V is TRBV2; tentatively, D is TRBD2 (6 bases). This CDR3 comprises 15 residues. CDR1 is SNHLY and CDR2 is FYNNEI in the germline V gene. Deletions cut 6 bases from V and 3 bases from J, with 18 bases between. The CDR3 protein is CASSIWGESFYEQYF. The DNA of the CDR3 is TGTGCCAGCAGCATATGGGGGGAGTCCTTCTACGAGCAGTACTTC. Full variable domain (remainder filled in from reference TRBV2 and TRBJ2-7): EPEVTQTPSHQVTQMGQEVILRCVPISNHLYFYWYRQILGQKVEFLVSFYNNEISEKSEIFDDQFSVERPDGSNFTLKIRSTKLEDSAMYFCASSIWGESFYEQYFGPGTRLTVT.

The rearrangement links TRBV7-2 to TRBJ1-1; weak D call: TRBD1 (6 bases). CDR3 size: 15 residues. With 3 bases removed from V and 0 bases from J, the gap between germline ends came to 11 bases. CDR1 and CDR2 (germline): SGHTA, FQGNSA. The CDR3, as DNA: TGTGCCAGCAGCTTGCCGGGACACTTGAACACTGAAGCTTTCTTT. Its translation is CASSLPGHLNTEAFF.

V usage is TRBV28 and J usage is TRBJ2-7, with 16 bases matching TRBD2. V dropped 5 bases and J dropped 1; count of bases not matched to a gene: 11. This CDR3 is built from 19 residues. In germline, CDR1 is MDHEN, CDR2 SYDVKM. CDR3 in amino acids: CASSRGTSGRAGRSYEQYF. The CDR3 DNA sequence: TGTGCCAGCAGTAGAGGGACTAGCGGGAGGGCCGGAAGGTCCTACGAGCAGTACTTC.

The V and J genes are TRBV12-5 and TRBJ2-7; perhaps TRBD1 as D (6 bases). Germline V gene lookup returns CDR1 LGHNT and CDR2 FRNRAP. V was pared by 7 bases and J by 4 bases, with 14 bases between. The CDR3 has 13 residues. The CDR3 DNA reads as TGTGCTAGTGAGCACAGGGAGAGGTACGAGCAGTACTTC. This encodes CASEHRERYEQYF.

The chain has TRBV7-9 and TRBJ2-3; weak D call: TRBD2 (6 bases). Germline CDR1 reads SEHNR; CDR2 reads FQNEAQ (reference sequence). This CDR3 has 17 amino acids. Trimming cost V 1 base and J 3 bases, with 17 bases left between them. CDR3 amino acids: CASSLGRSGRWTDTQYF. The CDR3 coding sequence is TGTGCCAGCAGCTTAGGCCGCTCGGGGAGGTGGACAGATACGCAGTATTTT.

This clone was counted only a few times. The J gene is TRBJ1-4, the V gene TRBV5-1; perhaps TRBD1 as D (5 bases). This CDR3 comprises 15 residues. Germline loops: CDR1 SGHRS, CDR2 YFSETQ. V lost 0 bases to trimming and J lost 7 bases, with 13 bases between them. This CDR3 reads CASSLAGGMGEKLFF. The CDR3 DNA follows: TGCGCCAGCAGCTTGGCCGGGGGGATGGGTGAAAAACTGTTTTTT.

This chain uses TRBV28 with TRBJ2-7; 7 bases agree with TRBD1. This CDR3 region has 13 residues. V was clipped by 4 bases and J by 3 bases; unmatched bases: 3. CDR1 is MDHEN and CDR2 is SYDVKM in the germline V gene. CDR3 loop: CASSCQGDYEQYF. In DNA, the CDR3 is TGTGCCAGCAGTTGCCAGGGGGACTACGAGCAGTACTTC.

The chain links TRBV11-2 to TRBJ2-7, with 8 positions matching TRBD1. The germline V gene has CDR1 SGHAT and CDR2 FQNNGV. V lost 1 base, J lost 3 bases, and 2 bases stayed unmatched. The CDR3 totals 14 residues. The CDR3 DNA sequence: TGTGCCAGCAGCTTAGTGACAGGGGACTACGAGCAGTACTTC. Its translation is CASSLVTGDYEQYF.

This chain connects TRBV6-5 to TRBJ1-2; 8 bases are a match to TRBD1. The J segment lost 3 bases and the V segment lost 10 bases, leaving 10 bases of the junction unmatched. CDR1 MNHEY and CDR2 SVGAGI come from the germline V gene. The CDR3 is 14 residues long. CDR3 sequence: CANLDREGDYGYTF. For the CDR3, the DNA is TGTGCCAACTTGGACAGGGAGGGTGACTATGGCTACACCTTC.

This chain joins TRBV11-3 and TRBJ2-1, with 11 bases matching TRBD2. Germline V gene sequence: CDR1 SGHNT, CDR2 YENEEA. V was clipped by 5 bases and J by 4 bases; unmatched bases: 10. This CDR3 region has 17 residues. The DNA of the CDR3 is TGTGCCAGCAGCACCCAGCCGGGACTAGCGGTATACAATGAGCAGTTCTTC. This sequence encodes CASSTQPGLAVYNEQFF.

The V call is TRBV11-3, the J call TRBJ2-6, with 8 bases identical to TRBD1. The V gene's germline CDR1 is SGHNT and CDR2 YENEEA. The CDR3 spans 20 residues. Germline trimming cut 1 base from V and 3 bases from J; bases unmatched to any gene: 14. The CDR3, as DNA: TGTGCCAGCAGCTTAGTACCCCGGGACAGGCTCCACGGTGGGGCCAACGTCCTGACTTTC. Encoded protein: CASSLVPRDRLHGGANVLTF.

The chain has TRBV27 and TRBJ2-3; unclear D gene. The CDR3 length is 16 residues. From germline, CDR1 is MNHEY and CDR2 SMNVEV (reference sequence). The V and J ends lost 6 bases and 3 bases respectively, with 19 bases between them. The CDR3 loop reads CASRRLPRRFTDTQYF. DNA for the CDR3: TGTGCCAGCAGGCGCCTCCCCCGCAGGTTTACAGATACGCAGTATTTT.

The rearrangement links TRBV12-5 to TRBJ2-1; 7 bases are shared with TRBD2. Germline assignment: CDR1 LGHNT and CDR2 FRNRAP. Trimming removed 7 bases from V and 10 bases from J; junction bases left unmatched: 16. The CDR3 extends over 15 amino acids. The CDR3 is CASAVSGKSSREQFF. The CDR3, as DNA: TGTGCTAGTGCCGTCAGCGGGAAAAGTTCGCGCGAGCAGTTCTTC.

The chain links TRBV7-8 to TRBJ1-2, with 8 bases identical to TRBD1. The germline CDR1 and CDR2 sequences are SGHVS and FQNEAQ. The V segment lost 1 base and the J segment 6 bases; nucleotides outside the gene matches: 10. The CDR3 is made up of 16 amino acids. CDR3 in DNA: TGTGCCAGCAGCTTAGAAGGGACAGGATCCCCCCATGGCTACACCTTC. Residues: CASSLEGTGSPHGYTF.

This clone has just one count. The rearrangement uses TRBV11-3 and TRBJ2-5; a weak D match, TRBD2 (5 bases). V was cut by 4 bases and J by 7 bases, with 13 bases left in between. The V gene's germline CDR1 is SGHNT and CDR2 YENEEA. The CDR3 is made up of 13 amino acids. The CDR3 sequence is CASSSTTSGTQYF. The CDR3 nucleotides are TGTGCCAGCAGCTCGACTACTTCGGGGACCCAGTACTTC.

The chain is built from TRBV2 and TRBJ1-5; 9 positions agree with TRBD1. The germline V gene encodes CDR1 SNHLY and CDR2 FYNNEI. The CDR3 is 14 residues long. V was pared by 6 bases and J by 2 bases, with 2 bases of the junction left unmatched. CDR3 nucleotides: TGTGCCAGCAGGGACAGGGGCGGCAATCAGCCCCAGCATTTT. It translates to CASRDRGGNQPQHF.

The rearrangement uses TRBV4-1 and TRBJ2-7; 7 bases are shared with TRBD2. The CDR3 sequence is 16 residues long. V shed 0 bases, J shed 5 bases, and the junction held 10 bases outside the gene matches. Germline CDR1 MGHRA, CDR2 YSYEKL. CDR3 in amino acids: CASSQDWGGRPHEQYF. CDR3 DNA sequence: TGCGCCAGCAGCCAAGATTGGGGCGGGAGACCCCACGAGCAGTACTTC.

The rearrangement links TRBV4-3 to TRBJ2-1; 8 nucleotides agree with TRBD2. The CDR3 contains 16 residues. Germline values: CDR1 LGHNA, CDR2 YSLEER. The V gene end was trimmed by 1 base and the J gene end by 9 bases; junction bases not matched to a gene: 11. CDR3 nucleotide sequence: TGCGCCAGCAGCCAAGTGGTAGCGGGAAGGAGGGGTGAGCAGTTCTTC. As protein: CASSQVVAGRRGEQFF.

The chain uses TRBV10-1 and TRBJ2-1; tentative D call: TRBD1 (6 bases). Germline V gives CDR1 WNHNN, CDR2 SYGVQD (reference sequence). The CDR3 length is 15 residues. The germline V and J ends were trimmed by 2 bases and 1 base, with 9 bases remaining between them. The CDR3 protein is CASSEGQKSYNEQFF. The CDR3 DNA sequence: TGCGCCAGCAGTGAGGGACAGAAGTCCTACAATGAGCAGTTCTTC.

The chain employs TRBV7-9 and TRBJ2-7; 7 bases are a match to TRBD2. The trim removed 11 bases at V and 5 bases at J, leaving 24 bases unmatched. The CDR3 contains 17 residues. Germline-derived CDR1 and CDR2 are SEHNR and FQNEAQ (reference sequence). CDR3 region: CAGPRGASGREVDEQYF. In DNA, the CDR3 is TGTGCCGGCCCGAGGGGAGCTAGCGGTCGGGAGGTCGACGAGCAGTACTTC.

As for this clone: No conserved phenylalanine or tryptophan is present at the end of the CDR3, so a read error is the likely explanation. The DNA is omitted, as the CDR3 cannot be located on it reliably, and the CDR3 follows TCRdb's listing. The genes are TRBV10-1 and TRBJ1-2. From its first to its last residue, the CDR3 has 9 amino acids. Germline CDR1 is WNHNN and CDR2 is SYGVQD (reference sequence). The CDR3 reads CASGEASRL.

This clone has more than one count but fewer than ten. The CDR3 is CASIGTSGSSYNEQFF. Here the CDR3 DNA reads TGTGCCAGTATCGGGACTAGCGGGAGCTCCTACAATGAGCAGTTCTTC. V usage is TRBV19 and J usage is TRBJ2-1; 14 nucleotides line up with TRBD2. The ends lost 7 bases at V and 0 bases at J; junction bases unmatched: 2. This CDR3 region has 16 residues. In germline, CDR1 is LNHDA, CDR2 SQIVND (reference sequence).

The V call is TRBV6-1, the J call TRBJ1-5, with no clear D. The germline CDR1 and CDR2 sequences are MNHNS and SASEGT. The CDR3 is 16 residues long. The V and J ends lost 2 bases and 3 bases respectively, with 14 bases between them. For the CDR3, the DNA is TGTGCCAGCAGTGAATTCCGGCAGGCGCCCAATCAGCCCCAGCATTTT. It specifies CASSEFRQAPNQPQHF.

The V and J genes are TRBV5-1 and TRBJ2-7; 8 bases match TRBD2. Germline V lookup: CDR1 SGHRS, CDR2 YFSETQ. Trimming took 4 bases from V and 3 from J; bases not matched to a gene: 9. The CDR3 length is 15 residues. As DNA, the CDR3 is TGCGCCAGCAGCGCCGGGGGGGGACACGACTACGAGCAGTACTTC. Amino acids: CASSAGGGHDYEQYF.

The CDR3 sequence: CASSLGGIVLGLAGRPGETQYF. The CDR3 DNA reads TGTGCCAGCAGCTTAGGAGGGATCGTTTTGGGACTAGCGGGACGCCCGGGCGAGACCCAGTACTTC. V and J are TRBV7-8 and TRBJ2-5, with TRBD2 matching over 13 bases. The length of the CDR3 is 22 residues. Trimming removed 1 base from V and 5 bases from J; junction bases left unmatched: 22. Per germline, CDR1 SGHVS and CDR2 FQNEAQ.